The rows below give T cell receptor beta chains drawn from one sample of a study of shared clonotypes between healthy human individuals. The assay was immunoSEQ multiplex PCR, and TCRdb's table has in-frame clones only and misses some. This repertoire shows approximately 1,000,000 clones, more than 75% found once; its top ten account for under 0.65%. Sequencing was performed on memory CD4+ T cells from PBMCs. The receptors stem from a man younger than 35 in good health. Some clones in this sample may be carry-over from other donors' samples. Both conserved end residues are part of each CDR3. The order of the fields is CDR3 DNA, CDR3 protein, clone size, J gene, V gene, D gene. The D gene is left open where the match is weak. Only part of the rows carry a size: once, few, many, or a class if the clone is expanded.

CDR3 DNA: TGTGCCAGCAGCTTAGACAATCGAGACATGGGTGTCACCTTC; CDR3 protein: CASSLDNRDMGVTF; clone size: NA; J gene: TRBJ1-2; V gene: TRBV7-6; D gene: NA
CDR3 DNA: TGTGCCAGCAGTAGTGGCAGGGGTTGGGGCTACACCTTC; CDR3 protein: CASSSGRGWGYTF; clone size: NA; J gene: TRBJ1-2; V gene: TRBV27; D gene: NA
CDR3 DNA: TGTGCCAGTAGTATAGCCCTGGGGGGGCGATGGACTGAAGCTTTCTTT; CDR3 protein: CASSIALGGRWTEAFF; clone size: NA; J gene: TRBJ1-1; V gene: TRBV19; D gene: NA
CDR3 DNA: TGTGCCACCAGCAGAGATATGGGACAGGGTTCCAATGAGCAGTTCTTC; CDR3 protein: CATSRDMGQGSNEQFF; clone size: NA; J gene: TRBJ2-1; V gene: TRBV15; D gene: TRBD1
CDR3 DNA: TGTGCCAGCAGCCTCGACAGTTTCACAGATACGCAGTATTTT; CDR3 protein: CASSLDSFTDTQYF; clone size: NA; J gene: TRBJ2-3; V gene: TRBV7-8; D gene: NA
CDR3 DNA: TGTGCCAGCAGTACGAGGGAACAAGAGACCCAGTACTTC; CDR3 protein: CASSTREQETQYF; clone size: NA; J gene: TRBJ2-5; V gene: TRBV6-5; D gene: NA
CDR3 DNA: TGTGCCACCAGTACGGGCCAGGGTCGGCATCAGCCCCAGCATTTT; CDR3 protein: CATSTGQGRHQPQHF; clone size: NA; J gene: TRBJ1-5; V gene: TRBV19; D gene: NA
CDR3 DNA: TGTGCCAGCAGCCCGGAGGGGCGACTCTCTGGAAACACCATATATTTT; CDR3 protein: CASSPEGRLSGNTIYF; clone size: NA; J gene: TRBJ1-3; V gene: TRBV5-8; D gene: NA
CDR3 DNA: TGTGCCAGCTCACTGGGGCTTCGGGCTGAAGCTTTCTTT; CDR3 protein: CASSLGLRAEAFF; clone size: NA; J gene: TRBJ1-1; V gene: TRBV18; D gene: NA
CDR3 DNA: TGTGCCAGCAGCCTAAGGGGGGCAGTGGCGCCGGCTAATGAAAAACTGTTTTTT; CDR3 protein: CASSLRGAVAPANEKLFF; clone size: NA; J gene: TRBJ1-4; V gene: TRBV21-1; D gene: NA
CDR3 DNA: TGCAGCGTTGGTACGGGATATTACGAGCAGTACTTC; CDR3 protein: CSVGTGYYEQYF; clone size: few; J gene: TRBJ2-7; V gene: TRBV29-1; D gene: NA
CDR3 DNA: TGTGCCAGCAGCTTCCCCGCGGGCAGGCAGTACTTC; CDR3 protein: CASSFPAGRQYF; clone size: once; J gene: TRBJ2-7; V gene: TRBV7-2; D gene: NA